This T cell receptor beta chain originates from a study of T-cell reconstitution after alpha-beta-depleted transplantation in children. As it was prepared, the TCRbeta library received unique molecular identifiers. TCRdb re-called the PCR reads through MiXCR, storing one row per CDR3 protein. The sample records about 470,000 distinct CDR3 sequences, around two fifths being singletons. Study findings and constraints: One year post-transplant, T-cell counts and diversity were largely derived from T cells produced anew.

Note on this clonotype: The antigen is undetermined.

The source material was PBMCs, sampled before TCRalphabeta/CD19-depleted stem cell transplant. This TCR derives from a girl aged 2-10 years with aplastic anemia, due to receive a stem cell transplant.

The CDR3 DNA follows: TGCAGGTTAACCGACCCGAATACCTACGAGCAGTACTTC. It codes for CRLTDPNTYEQYF. This chain uses TRBV20-1 with TRBJ2-7; D is undetermined. This CDR3 spans 13 amino acids. CDR1 DFQATT and CDR2 SNEGSKA come from the germline V gene (reference sequence).